This T cell receptor (beta chain) was retrieved from a study of shared clonotypes between healthy human individuals. Remarks on this clone: Antigen specificity is unknown.

TCRdb's copy holds only in-frame clones and misses some; the assay was immunoSEQ multiplex PCR. The sample has about 2.4 million clones; under 95% are singletons. Germline loops: CDR1 GTSNPN, CDR2 SVGIG (reference sequence). This CDR3 region has 12 residues. V dropped 2 bases and J dropped 8 bases, with 12 bases sitting between them. Findings and caveats of the study: Naive subsets generally had larger estimated richness than memory subsets.

This chain joins TRBV30 and TRBJ1-2; D unresolved. The clonotype originates from a man aged 18 to 29 in good health. Some clones in this sample may be carry-over from other donors' samples. Material for sequencing was naive CD4+ T cells from PBMCs. Subset in this sample: CD45RA+ positively selected. The CDR3 is CAWSPLSEGYTF. The CDR3 nucleotides are TGTGCCTGGAGTCCCCTCTCCGAGGGCTACACCTTC.